The 20 T cell receptor beta chains below come from one sample, sequenced in a study of OX40 agonist ivuxolimab in advanced cancers. TCRdb keeps only in-frame clones here, not all; method: immunoSEQ multiplex PCR. The sample records 66,000 or so clones, 75% to 90% being singletons. This material consisted of CD4+ or CD8+ T cells sorted from blood, taken in a trial of the OX40 agonist ivuxolimab. Source of these receptors: an adult with an advanced solid tumor such as melanoma, head and neck, liver or kidney cancer.

This clone was found once. CDR3 loop: CASSKDRVFGAFF. The CDR3, as DNA: TGTGCCAGTAGCAAAGACAGGGTGTTCGGAGCTTTCTTT. The rearrangement uses TRBV19 and TRBJ1-1, with 7 bases aligning to TRBD1. This CDR3 comprises 13 residues. Trimming took 6 bases from V and 10 from J; bases not matched to a gene: 11. From germline, CDR1 is LNHDA and CDR2 SQIVND (reference sequence).

The chain combines TRBV7-9 with TRBJ2-5; a possible D gene is TRBD1 (6 bases). Gene TRBJ2-7 matches the end of the DNA better, so the J call may be wrong. CDR1 is SEHNR, CDR2 FQNEAQ, per germline (reference sequence). This CDR3 region has 13 residues. CDR3 in amino acids: CASSLDRSYEQYF. The CDR3 nucleotides read TGTGCCAGCAGCCTGGACAGATCTTACGAGCAGTACTTC.

The V call is TRBV7-8, the J call TRBJ2-7; 10 bases line up with TRBD1. The CDR3 covers 14 residues. V lost 5 bases and J lost 6; bases outside the gene matches: 7. CDR1 is SGHVS, CDR2 FQNEAQ, per germline. CDR3 residues: CASSRDRGNGEQYF. The CDR3 coding sequence is TGTGCCAGCAGCCGGGACAGGGGAAACGGCGAGCAGTACTTC.

This clone was picked up one time. The J gene is TRBJ2-6, the V gene TRBV25-1, with D tentatively TRBD2 (6 bases). This CDR3 comprises 16 residues. Trimming cost V 1 base and J 2 bases, with 9 bases left between them. Germline V gene lookup returns CDR1 MGHDK and CDR2 SYGVNS. Here the CDR3 DNA reads TGTGCCAGCAGTGAATTAGGGGAGGCTGGGGCCAACGTCCTGACTTTC. Translating it yields CASSELGEAGANVLTF.

DNA of the CDR3: TGCGCCAGCACTGGGACACCTAATCTCTATGGCTACACCTTC. Its translation is CASTGTPNLYGYTF. The J gene is TRBJ1-2, the V gene TRBV5-1, with D perhaps TRBD1 (6 bases). The CDR3 spans 14 residues. Germline loops: CDR1 SGHRS, CDR2 YFSETQ. Trimming left V 6 bases short and J 4 bases short, with 16 bases between.

This clone was seen a few times. The chain couples TRBV5-6 to TRBJ2-5; D not certain. The CDR3 is 14 amino acids. V lost 4 bases to trimming and J lost 2 bases, with 12 bases between them. Germline CDR1 and CDR2: SGHDT and YYEEEE. CDR3 nucleotides: TGTGCCAGCAGCAGAGACTCAAATCAAGAGACCCAGTACTTC. It codes for CASSRDSNQETQYF.

The V gene is TRBV18, the J gene TRBJ2-5; D remains ambiguous. The germline V and J ends were trimmed by 2 bases and 5 bases, with 9 bases remaining between them. In germline, CDR1 is KGHSH, CDR2 LQKENI. This CDR3 region has 13 residues. CDR3 bases: TGTGCCAGCTCACCAGTGTCTGGGGAGACCCAGTACTTC. This sequence encodes CASSPVSGETQYF.

V is TRBV7-9 and J is TRBJ2-5; D unresolved. Germline CDR1 reads SEHNR; CDR2 reads FQNEAQ (reference sequence). V dropped 3 bases and J dropped 1 base, with 12 bases sitting between them. CDR3 length: 15 amino acids. Written as DNA, the CDR3 is TGTGCCAGCAGCTTGGGTTCTACCCCCCAAGAGACCCAGTACTTC. Translation gives CASSLGSTPQETQYF.

V and J are TRBV30 and TRBJ1-2, with 8 bases fitting TRBD1. This CDR3 comprises 13 residues. Unmatched junction bases numbered 8, after V lost 5 bases and J lost 6 bases. Germline values: CDR1 GTSNPN, CDR2 SVGIG (reference sequence). CDR3 protein: CAWRGQDSNGYTF. DNA of the CDR3: TGTGCCTGGCGGGGACAGGATAGCAATGGCTACACCTTC.

V usage is TRBV10-1 and J usage is TRBJ2-7; TRBD1 matches 7 bases. From germline, CDR1 is WNHNN and CDR2 SYGVQD (reference sequence). The trim removed 5 bases at V and 7 bases at J, leaving 5 bases unmatched. There are 12 residues in the CDR3. The CDR3: CASSPTGLEQYF. The CDR3 DNA is TGCGCCAGCAGTCCGACAGGGTTAGAGCAGTACTTC.

The chain recombines TRBV7-2 with TRBJ1-1; the match to TRBD1 covers 8 bases. Germline V gene lookup returns CDR1 SGHTA and CDR2 FQGNSA. CDR3 length equals 17 residues. V dropped 1 base and J dropped 2; count of bases not matched to a gene: 9. The DNA for the CDR3 is TGTGCCAGCAGCTTAGGAGGACAGGGCACCGTCAACACTGAAGCTTTCTTT. This gives the protein CASSLGGQGTVNTEAFF.

V usage is TRBV4-3 and J usage is TRBJ2-1; 8 nucleotides align to TRBD2. Germline assignment: CDR1 LGHNA and CDR2 YSLEER. The J segment lost 5 bases and the V segment lost 0 bases, leaving 12 bases of the junction unmatched. The CDR3 is 18 amino acids. The CDR3 region is CASSQDRTSSISNNEQFF. The DNA for the CDR3 is TGCGCCAGCAGCCAAGATCGGACTAGCAGTATAAGTAACAATGAGCAGTTCTTC.

The V call is TRBV19, the J call TRBJ1-6, with a possible D match to TRBD1 (6 bases). CDR1 and CDR2 (germline): LNHDA, SQIVND (reference sequence). CDR3 size: 15 residues. V dropped 10 bases and J dropped 2 bases, with 15 bases sitting between them. CDR3 nucleotides: TGTGCCATTTTCCGGACAGAGACCTATAATTCACCCCTCCACTTT. Its protein is CAIFRTETYNSPLHF.

The chain has TRBV27 and TRBJ2-7, with 10 bases aligning to TRBD1. CDR1 and CDR2 from the germline V gene are MNHEY and SMNVEV (reference sequence). Trimming removed 5 bases from V and 1 base from J; junction bases left unmatched: 8. This CDR3 comprises 16 residues. CDR3 nucleotide sequence: TGTGCCAGCAGTCCGAAAGGGACAGGGGTTTCCTACGAGCAGTACTTC. Translation gives CASSPKGTGVSYEQYF.

V usage is TRBV2 and J usage is TRBJ1-2; 7 nucleotides match TRBD1. After removal of 6 bases from V and 2 bases from J, the junction contained 6 bases not matched to a gene. The CDR3 consists of 14 residues. Germline V CDR1 and CDR2: SNHLY, FYNNEI. The CDR3 spells CASRRTGPNYGYTF. The CDR3 DNA reads TGTGCCAGCAGAAGGACAGGACCAAACTATGGCTACACCTTC.

In regard to this clone: The identical CDR3 is also encoded by other nucleotide sequences in the sample. The chain carries TRBV18 and TRBJ1-1, with D perhaps matching TRBD1 (5 bases). The V gene lost 3 bases and the J gene lost 1 base, with 6 bases spanning the gap. This CDR3 is 13 amino acids long. Germline CDR1 reads KGHSH; CDR2 reads LQKENI. The CDR3 protein is CASSPQGNTEAFF. The DNA of the CDR3 is TGTGCCAGCTCACCGCAGGGGAACACTGAAGCTTTCTTT.

The chain uses TRBV25-1 and TRBJ2-1, with 7 positions matching TRBD2. The CDR3 runs to 15 residues. Germline loops: CDR1 MGHDK, CDR2 SYGVNS. Unmatched junction bases numbered 11, after V lost 4 bases and J lost 8 bases. The CDR3 reads CASSGRGGWLDEQFF. CDR3 sequence (DNA): TGTGCCAGCAGTGGGCGCGGGGGTTGGTTAGATGAGCAGTTCTTC.

The chain combines TRBV6-1 with TRBJ2-5, with 15 bases fitting TRBD2. The CDR3 covers 15 residues. The germline gives CDR1 MNHNS, CDR2 SASEGT. Unmatched junction bases numbered 10, after V lost 11 bases and J lost 6 bases. The CDR3 loop is CAGSSGLAGGQTQYF. The CDR3 bases are TGTGCCGGGAGTTCCGGACTAGCGGGAGGGCAGACCCAGTACTTC.

This clone showed up just once. The J gene is TRBJ2-3, the V gene TRBV19; no definite D call. Trimming stripped 8 bases from V and 1 base from J, with 10 bases between. The V gene's germline CDR1 is LNHDA and CDR2 SQIVND (reference sequence). This CDR3 is 13 amino acids long. The CDR3 sequence is CASASARTDTQYF. CDR3 in DNA: TGTGCCAGTGCGAGCGCCCGCACAGATACGCAGTATTTT. The variable domain in full, with the rest retrieved from reference TRBV19 and TRBJ2-3, is DGGITQSPKYLFRKEGQNVTLSCEQNLNHDAMYWYRQDPGQGLRLIYYSQIVNDFQKGDIAEGYSVSREKKESFPLTVTSAQKNPTAFYLCASASARTDTQYFGPGTRLTVL.

The chain combines TRBV2 with TRBJ2-7; TRBD2 agrees at 8 bases. The germline V gene has CDR1 SNHLY and CDR2 FYNNEI. The CDR3 is made up of 15 amino acids. V shed 9 bases and J 1 base; nucleotides not matched to a gene: 11. CDR3 nucleotide sequence: TGTGCCAGTCACGGGGGGGACGTCACTTCCTACGAGCAGTACTTC. It is translated as CASHGGDVTSYEQYF.